What follows is one TCR beta chain and its context. Its antigen target is currently unknown. No clone much larger than this one lies a single base away; base qualities are absent. V is pruned by 4 bases and J by 2 bases, leaving 13 bases of the junction without a gene match. The germline V gene (reference sequence) provides CDR1 SEHNR and CDR2 FQNEAQ. From the cysteine through the phenylalanine, the CDR3 covers 17 amino acids. The only DNA kept is the CDR3, 51 bases in frame from the first base. The cohort consisted of some 670 healthy bone marrow donors. All cohort members were sampled while nominally healthy, although unrecorded immune exposures were likely present. The donor tested CMV seronegative and was one of the 352 seronegative cohort members. A peripheral blood sample was collected from each donor, and TCR beta sequencing was performed on peripheral blood mononuclear cells. Genomic DNA extraction from the blood cell samples was performed with the Qiagen DNeasy Blood Extraction Kit.

The data are from a study of cytomegalovirus exposure and HLA in healthy donors (dated by TCRdb to 2017 to 2019). With respect to the entire study: An earlier analysis of some 550 of the donors reported about 290 Gb of sequence data and about 100 million unique TCR beta sequences from some 180 million T cells. An early release that covered roughly 600 HLA-typed donors contained about 300 gigabases of sequencing data and around 85 million unique TCR sequences. The genetic ancestry cluster associated with self-reported Caucasian donors included roughly 84% of the 300 to 400 genotyped donors. The study aimed to test whether cataloging public T cell receptors could reveal signatures of past pathogen exposure. Using immunosequencing, the study profiled T cell repertoires from some 670 subjects and related those repertoires to cytomegalovirus serostatus. A separate validation cohort of roughly 120 different subjects was used in addition to the roughly 620-subject first cohort. To predict cytomegalovirus infection status, the study combined high-throughput TCR immunosequencing, statistical association of individual TCRs with disease status, and machine learning. To study patterns of TCR occurrence, a later analysis re-analyzed previously published TCR beta repertoires from 700 or so donors and added high-resolution HLA genotyping. Rather than drawing on any new phenotypic data, the later analysis identified candidate immune exposures from TCR beta sequences and the way those sequences occurred across donors. An earlier analysis of 587 of the donors used high-throughput TCR beta sequencing to judge whether each TCR beta V gene segment behaved as functional or pseudogenic. Donor age, sex, ethnicity and CMV serostatus were compiled alongside the repertoire data. A later genetic analysis took genome-wide SNP genotypes for about three fifths of the 666 donors and used that subset as a discovery cohort. Every discovery cohort repertoire had been produced on one sequencing platform. Both class I and class II loci were covered by HLA typing, at four-digit resolution. The number of donors typed differed by locus, with about 629-630 for A, B, C, DRB1 and DQB1, around 500 for DQA1, 600 to 610 for DPA1, and around 450 for DPB1. Five DR-DQ haplotypes were treated as single units for association and clustering because of strong linkage in the cohort. Among around 400 genotyped donors of the cohort, an average of about 240,000 unique TCR beta nucleotide sequences was sequenced per donor, of which about 19% were non-productive.

The paper's findings and limits, for the study overall: When HLA alleles, especially DR and DQ, strongly co-occurred, TCR associations were difficult to assign to individual alleles. Sequencing depth was assumed to be roughly uniform across donors in the presence/absence analyses, though that assumption may not hold. Most CMV-associated TCR beta chains appeared to be HLA-restricted in a later analysis, and the HLA associations seemed to be driven largely by CMV exposure. A further reported finding was that TCR beta sequences accurately predicted the HLA-A and HLA-B alleles for most subjects in the first cohort. The authors suggested that the approach could potentially be extended to other disease states and immunological phenotypes. A cluster of highly shared sequence variants was judged likely to represent a technical artifact of the sequencing pipeline. In both the original and validation cohorts, the classifier was reported to diagnose cytomegalovirus status with high specificity and sensitivity. Most TCR sequences were observed very rarely across donors, whereas some public TCRs were present in many individuals. Because counts were too low, approximately 15 rarely observed V segments, including chromosome 9 orphons, were excluded from the earlier analysis of some 590 of the donors. Because HLA typing was unavailable for some donors at each locus, only the typed subset was used in association tests. A later analysis associated 17,000 or so TCR beta sequences with specific HLA alleles at a false discovery rate of 0.05. According to a later analysis, TCR association rates differed among HLA loci, with DRB1 alleles showing the most associated TCRs and HLA-C alleles showing the fewest. Linkage disequilibrium might explain the correlated functional status among segregating V segments, but an unknown experimental factor could not be excluded. In an earlier analysis of under 600 of the donors, most TCR beta V segments were observed in productive rearrangements about 90% or about 30% of the time, broadly matching IMGT annotations. The only immune exposure information available for the cohort was CMV serostatus. The 87-base-pair reads could not distinguish some IMGT-functional V segments, including TRBV6-2 and TRBV6-3, so those segments were excluded. A later analysis found that HLA-associated TCR beta chains were more clonally expanded and had lower generation probabilities than equally common non-associated chains. Several of the top co-occurrence clusters appeared to be linked to parvovirus B19, influenza, CMV and Epstein-Barr virus, according to a later analysis. The cohort was sequenced for TCR beta chains only, and without alpha or paired-chain data the features that could be detected were limited. In vitro tests confirmed that a few of the cytomegalovirus-associated TCR beta chains recognize cytomegalovirus antigens. The study listed 164 TCR beta chains as associated with cytomegalovirus. A later genetic analysis reported fewer N-insertions in productive TCRs among donors in an Asian-associated ancestry cluster than the approximately 670-donor mean. An association between a missense DCLRE1C variant and V-gene and J-gene trimming of TCR beta chains was found in a later genetic analysis and replicated in an independent cohort.

Libraries were constructed by the immunoSEQ multiplex PCR assay. A mixture of 60 forward primers for TCR Vbeta segments and 13 reverse primers for TCR Jbeta segments was used in the multiplex PCR. The CDR3 region of rearranged TCR beta genes was amplified from genomic DNA by a multiplex PCR assay. The amplified TCR beta libraries were sequenced on the Illumina HiSeq System as 87-base-pair reads. The authors processed their data as follows. Across the 700 or so repertoires, a later analysis counted approximately 75 million unique TCR beta chains, 9.5 million to 12 million of which were shared by at least two donors. To remove PCR and sequencing errors, raw reads were error-corrected and collapsed into unique sequences using a nearest-neighbor algorithm that merged closely related sequences. To assign V, D and J gene segments, CDR3 sequences were aligned to IMGT reference sequences. For a sequence to be retained, a match of at least six nucleotides to both a V gene segment and a J gene segment was required. A rearrangement was called productive if the CDR3 had no stop codons and remained in frame with V and J, and every other rearrangement was called non-productive. Following IMGT convention, CDR3 was defined as the stretch from the second conserved V-encoded cysteine up to the conserved J-encoded phenylalanine. The earlier analysis of roughly 590 of the donors excluded sequences that lacked an unambiguous match to a single V gene segment. In an earlier analysis of a few hundred of the donors, a V segment was called functional when productive rearrangements were above 56.7%, and segregating when the standard deviation between donors exceeded 5%. A statistical classification framework was built to diagnose cytomegalovirus status from the catalog of TCR beta chain sequences. A later analysis assigned V and J genes by comparing TCR nucleotide sequences with IMGT/GENE-DB human TR gene sequences. Using the TCRdist pipeline, a later analysis assigned CDR3 sequences along with most-parsimonious VDJ recombination scenarios. In a later analysis, each TCR beta chain was defined by its CDR3 amino acid sequence together with its V-gene family, and reads without a unique V-gene family were excluded. To address suspected cross-contamination and a sequencing artifact, a later analysis removed some 620 highly shared, low-generation-probability nucleotide sequences. In a later analysis, a clonal expansion index for each public chain was calculated from normalized within-repertoire ranks of inferred template counts. Generation probabilities in a later analysis came from a VDJ recombination model fitted to out-of-frame rearrangements, and those results were checked against IGoR. In a later analysis, TCR-TCR, TCR-HLA and TCR-CMV co-occurrence was scored with hypergeometric tests, and a repertoire-size bias correction was applied to TCR pairs. In a later analysis, false discovery rates were estimated by permuting HLA or CMV assignments 20 times. In a later analysis, co-occurring TCRs were grouped using DBSCAN, with TCRdist sequence similarity added in when clustering inside HLA-allele-positive subsets. Co-occurrence clustering excluded repertoires with fewer than 30,000 or more than 120,000 public chains, plus five with anomalous nucleotide sharing. The source is immuneACCESS, and TCRdb retained only in-frame sequences with V and J called. Part of the clones is not carried over; for the studies checked, unresolved V genes explain less than half of this, and the remainder is unexplained. Clone size and the V and J calls come from that table; the DNA yielded D and trimming. This sample is represented by over 200,000 clones; over 60% of them were singletons. Clones ranked in the top ten supply less than 2% of the sample.

Sequencing input: PBMCs. The source of this sequence is a male donor in good health and CMV-seronegative. Here the chain combines TRBV7-9 and TRBJ2-7; TRBD2 aligns with 8 central bases. For the CDR3, the sequence is CASSSTVGGRLTYEQYF. The nucleotide sequence is TGTGCCAGCAGCTCCACCGTCGGCGGGAGGTTAACCTACGAGCAGTACTTC.